This T cell receptor beta chain appears in the sequencing data of a study of PD-L1 blockade in urothelial cancer. Study information: Analyses were performed on blood at 3 weeks after treatment start (the second dose) and at 6 weeks.

V lost 3 bases, J lost 0 bases, and 1 base stayed unmatched. Germline CDR1 and CDR2: SGDLS and YYNGEE. CDR3 length equals 15 residues. Each PCR received spiked synthetic TCR analog templates. Clones were read by immunoSEQ multiplex PCR, and TCRdb kept only the in-frame ones, dropping some. This table has about 100,000 clones, about 91% appearing once. This receptor was taken from a woman of 80 years or more with urothelial cancer. The V gene is TRBV9, the J gene TRBJ2-2; 8 nucleotides agree with TRBD1. The sequencing here drew on PBMCs, taken around atezolizumab (anti-PD-L1) treatment. The CDR3 reads CASSAGQANTGELFF. CDR3 bases: TGTGCCAGCAGCGCGGGACAGGCGAACACCGGGGAGCTGTTTTTT.